This T cell receptor (beta chain) derives from a study of neurological immune-mediated disorders. The CDR3 is 16 residues long. Trimming left V 0 bases short and J 0 bases short, with 8 bases between. CDR1 is MNHNY, CDR2 SVGAGI, per germline (reference sequence). This clonotype was found many times. TCRdb independently ran MiXCR on the 5' RACE reads; one entry per CDR3 protein. The sample carries roughly 80,000 distinct CDR3 sequences, over 15% recorded once. The clonotype was recovered from a woman aged 40 to 55 in good health. The sample comprised PBMCs. The rearrangement uses TRBV6-6 and TRBJ2-2, with a tentative D call TRBD2 (6 bases). The CDR3 DNA follows: TGTGCCAGCAGTTACTCGAGGGAGGCGAACACCGGGGAGCTGTTTTTT. Translated: CASSYSREANTGELFF.